A single sample is the source of the 14 T cell receptor beta chains below, sequenced in a study of T cells after yellow fever vaccination. From the 5' RACE reads, TCRdb called clonotypes with MiXCR, one entry per CDR3 protein. Of hundreds of thousands of distinct CDR3 sequences listed, approximately 13% were seen once; the top ten hold under 15%. This specimen was PBMCs, taken on the day of the yellow fever booster vaccination. The receptors come from a man aged 25 to 45 who received the YFV17D yellow fever vaccine.

The chain combines TRBV6-5 with TRBJ1-6; 8 bases map to TRBD1. Germline-derived CDR1 and CDR2 are MNHEY and SVGAGI. After removal of 0 bases from V and 7 bases from J, the junction contained 8 bases not matched to a gene. CDR3 length: 17 residues. The CDR3 protein is CASSYSPRTGLNSPLHF. CDR3 nucleotides: TGTGCCAGCAGTTACTCACCCCGGACAGGGCTGAATTCACCCCTCCACTTT.

The chain recombines TRBV9 with TRBJ2-7, with TRBD1 identical over 10 bases. Germline lookup yields CDR1 SGDLS and CDR2 YYNGEE. This CDR3 contains 16 residues. The ends lost 3 bases at V and 7 bases at J; junction bases unmatched: 13. Written as DNA, the CDR3 is TGTGCCAGCAGCGGATTAGGGACAGGGGATTTCTTAGAGCAGTACTTC. Translation gives CASSGLGTGDFLEQYF.

Details on this clonotype: Germline and junction disagree at one end, which may indicate a read error. The rearrangement joins TRBV20-1 to TRBJ1-6, with 9 bases matching TRBD1. The CDR3 runs 15 residues. Germline-derived CDR1 and CDR2 are DFQATT and SNEGSKA (reference sequence). The CDR3 region is CCARDRGQGNSPLHF. DNA for the CDR3: TGCTGTGCTAGAGATCGTGGACAGGGGAATTCACCCCTCCACTTT.

The chain recombines TRBV5-1 with TRBJ1-1; 8 nucleotides agree with TRBD1. V gave up 5 bases and J gave up 5 bases; unmatched junction bases: 8. Per germline, CDR1 SGHRS and CDR2 YFSETQ. There are 14 residues in the CDR3. The CDR3 reads CASSDRGSRTEAFF. The CDR3 nucleotides read TGCGCCAGCAGTGACAGGGGCTCCAGGACTGAAGCTTTCTTT.

This clonotype has only a few counts. This chain connects TRBV6-2 or TRBV6-3 to TRBJ2-5; D tentatively reads TRBD1 or TRBD2 (6 bases each). CDR1 is MNHEY, CDR2 SVGEGT, per germline. This CDR3 is 15 amino acids long. V was clipped by 5 bases and J by 2 bases, with 15 bases between them. CDR3 coding DNA: TGTGCCAGCAGTCGTGGAGGGACATTTCAAGAGACCCAGTACTTC. Translation gives CASSRGGTFQETQYF.

This clonotype has ten or more counts. The chain combines TRBV12-3 or TRBV12-4 with TRBJ2-5; 14 bases are a match to TRBD2. CDR3 length: 14 amino acids. V was clipped by 6 bases and J by 8 bases; unmatched bases: 5. The CDR3 DNA is TGTGCCAGCAGCTTTGGGACTAGCGGGAGTACCCAGTACTTC. This codes for CASSFGTSGSTQYF.

This clonotype has a handful of counts. The CDR3 spells CASSIVHTMNTGYTF. The DNA of the CDR3 is TGTGCCAGTAGTATTGTGCATACGATGAATACTGGCTACACCTTC. The J gene is TRBJ1-2, the V gene TRBV19; D is undetermined. V dropped 3 bases and J dropped 7 bases, with 18 bases sitting between them. The CDR3 spans 15 residues. Germline lookup yields CDR1 LNHDA and CDR2 SQIVND (reference sequence).

Concerning this clonotype: The junction shows a germline mismatch at one end, possibly a read error. The chain couples TRBV28 to TRBJ2-7; TRBD1 is a possible D gene (6 bases). CDR1 is MDHEN, CDR2 SYDVKM, per germline. This CDR3 has 13 residues. The DNA for the CDR3 is TGTGCCAGCCCGGACAGCCCTACGGATAATTCGGACTTC. Translating gives CASPDSPTDNSDF.

V is TRBV24-1 and J is TRBJ2-1; tentative D call: TRBD2 (5 bases). CDR1 is KGHDR and CDR2 is SFDVKD in the germline V gene. V was shortened by 3 bases and J by 10 bases, with 9 bases between the two germline ends. CDR3 length: 12 amino acids. CDR3 region: CATSDNEREQFF. The CDR3 DNA sequence: TGTGCCACCAGTGATAACGAGCGGGAGCAGTTCTTC.

This clonotype was seen ten or more times. The chain joins TRBV18 to TRBJ2-3; TRBD1 matches 9 bases. With V trimmed by 3 bases and J by 7 bases, 5 bases remained unmatched. In germline, CDR1 is KGHSH, CDR2 LQKENI. The CDR3 totals 14 residues. In DNA, the CDR3 is TGTGCCAGCTCACCGAGGACAGGGGAATATACGCAGTATTTT. This gives the protein CASSPRTGEYTQYF.

The CDR3 coding sequence is TGTGCCAGCAGCCAATCGGTGGCGGGGACTGAAGCTTTCTTT. Encoded protein: CASSQSVAGTEAFF. V usage is TRBV16 and J usage is TRBJ1-1, with D hard to call. The V gene's germline CDR1 is KGHSY and CDR2 FQNENV. This CDR3 is built from 14 residues. V was shortened by 0 bases and J by 5 bases, with 10 bases between the two germline ends.

The chain uses TRBV7-2 and TRBJ2-5; D is possibly TRBD1 (5 bases). Per the germline V gene, CDR1 is SGHTA and CDR2 is FQGNSA. Trimming took off 5 bases at V and 3 bases at J, with 10 bases between the two ends. The length of the CDR3 is 13 residues. CDR3: CASSLPGKETQYF. The CDR3 DNA reads as TGTGCCAGCAGCCTACCAGGGAAAGAGACCCAGTACTTC.

This clonotype was observed a few times. This chain uses TRBV3-1 with TRBJ2-7; D may correspond to TRBD1 or TRBD2 (5 bases each). The CDR3 is 15 residues long. Per the germline V gene, CDR1 is LGHDT and CDR2 is YNNKEL (reference sequence). V gave up 5 bases and J gave up 0 bases, with 14 bases separating them. CDR3 DNA sequence: TGTGCCAGCAGCAGGGGCAGGACTGGCTCCTACGAGCAGTACTTC. Residues: CASSRGRTGSYEQYF.

In this sample, this clonotype turned up a few times. The chain carries TRBV7-2 and TRBJ2-3; D is possibly TRBD2 (5 bases). CDR3 length: 15 amino acids. The V gene's germline CDR1 is SGHTA and CDR2 FQGNSA. Trimming stripped 2 bases from V and 3 bases from J, with 12 bases between. CDR3 DNA sequence: TGTGCCAGCAGCTTAAGCTCATGGGAGACAGATACGCAGTATTTT. Residues: CASSLSSWETDTQYF.